The next 3 T cell receptor beta chains were all read from a single sample in a study of radiotherapy plus CTLA-4 blockade in lung cancer. Some clones are missing from TCRdb's copy, which holds only in-frame ones; the method was immunoSEQ multiplex PCR. Of about 97,000 clones listed, about four fifths are singletons. The starting material was peripheral blood, obtained from a patient treated with radiotherapy plus ipilimumab. These TCRs come from a human donor with non-small cell lung cancer who had a partial response to radiotherapy plus ipilimumab. Some clones in this sample may be carry-over from other donors' samples.

The chain carries TRBV6-1 and TRBJ2-3, with D perhaps TRBD2 (5 bases). CDR3 length: 14 residues. Germline V lookup: CDR1 MNHNS, CDR2 SASEGT. V was pared by 2 bases and J by 3 bases, with 9 bases between. CDR3 bases: TGTGCCAGCAGTGAAATGGGGAGTACAGATACGCAGTATTTT. Amino acid sequence: CASSEMGSTDTQYF.

The J gene is TRBJ1-3, the V gene TRBV4-2, with 7 bases aligning to TRBD1. The CDR3 sequence is 16 residues long. V was pared by 5 bases and J by 1 base, with 8 bases of the junction left unmatched. Germline CDR1 LGHNA, CDR2 YNFKEQ. Here the CDR3 reads CASSKETGTSGNTIYF. CDR3 sequence (DNA): TGTGCCAGCAGCAAGGAGACAGGGACTTCTGGAAACACCATATATTTT.

This chain joins TRBV28 and TRBJ2-2; 14 bases match TRBD2. Germline V gives CDR1 MDHEN, CDR2 SYDVKM. Trimming took 5 bases from V and 8 from J; bases not matched to a gene: 10. The CDR3 has 17 residues. CDR3: CASSRGQTSGRAGELFF. The CDR3 region has the DNA TGTGCCAGCAGTAGAGGCCAGACTAGCGGGAGGGCGGGGGAGCTGTTTTTT.